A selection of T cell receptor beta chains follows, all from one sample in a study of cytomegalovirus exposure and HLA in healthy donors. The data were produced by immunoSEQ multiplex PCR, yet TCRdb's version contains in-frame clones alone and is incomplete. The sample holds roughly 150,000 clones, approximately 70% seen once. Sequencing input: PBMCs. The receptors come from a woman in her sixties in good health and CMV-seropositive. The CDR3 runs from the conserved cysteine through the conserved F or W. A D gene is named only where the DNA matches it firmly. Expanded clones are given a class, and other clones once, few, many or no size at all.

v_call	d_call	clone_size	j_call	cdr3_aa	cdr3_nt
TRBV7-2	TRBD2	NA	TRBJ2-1	CASSLDGLAGLWFF	TGTGCCAGCAGCTTAGACGGACTAGCGGGCTTGTGGTTCTTC
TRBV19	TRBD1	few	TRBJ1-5	CASRETGGSNQPQHF	TGTGCCAGTAGAGAGACAGGGGGCTCCAATCAGCCCCAGCATTTT
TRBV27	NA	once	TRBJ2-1	CASQRGGGAEQFF	TGTGCCAGTCAGAGGGGGGGCGGAGCTGAGCAGTTCTTC
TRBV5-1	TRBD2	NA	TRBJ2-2	CASRGEGVTGELFF	TGCGCCAGCAGAGGGGAGGGCGTCACCGGGGAGCTGTTTTTT
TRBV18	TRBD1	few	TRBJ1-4	CASSPQDRGNEKLFF	TGTGCCAGCTCACCACAGGACAGGGGGAATGAAAAACTGTTTTTT
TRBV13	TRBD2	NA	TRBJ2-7	CASSLGLAGVGEQYF	TGTGCCAGCAGCCTAGGACTAGCGGGAGTAGGGGAGCAGTACTTC
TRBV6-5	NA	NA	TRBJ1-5	CASSQQGSDQPQHF	TGTGCCAGCAGTCAACAGGGATCGGATCAGCCCCAGCATTTT
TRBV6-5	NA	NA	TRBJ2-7	CASSYSNHYSYEQYF	TGTGCCAGCAGTTACTCTAATCACTACTCCTACGAGCAGTACTTC
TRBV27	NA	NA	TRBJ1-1	CASSSRQGREMRAFF	TGTGCCAGCAGTTCCCGGCAGGGTAGGGAAATGCGCGCTTTCTTT
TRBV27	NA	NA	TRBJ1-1	CASSLRSGVEAFF	TGTGCCAGCAGTTTAAGGTCAGGGGTTGAAGCTTTCTTT
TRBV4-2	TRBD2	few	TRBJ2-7	CASSIGTSGRGYHEQYF	TGTGCCAGCAGCATCGGGACTAGCGGAAGAGGTTACCACGAGCAGTACTTC
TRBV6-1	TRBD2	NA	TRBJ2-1	CASSAGLAGGNEQFF	TGTGCCAGCAGTGCTGGACTAGCGGGAGGGAATGAGCAGTTCTTC
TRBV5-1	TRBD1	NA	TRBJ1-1	CASSLVTGATEAFF	TGCGCCAGCAGCTTGGTGACAGGGGCCACTGAAGCTTTCTTT
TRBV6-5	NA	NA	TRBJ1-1	CASSGAGERVTEAFF	TGTGCCAGCAGTGGCGCCGGGGAAAGAGTCACTGAAGCTTTCTTT
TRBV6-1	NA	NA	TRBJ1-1	CASSLRDTEAFF	TGTGCCAGCAGTCTCCGCGACACTGAAGCTTTCTTT
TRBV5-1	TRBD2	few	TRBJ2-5	CASSPRGTPASGYQETQYF	TGCGCCAGCAGCCCCCGGGGAACGCCGGCTAGCGGGTACCAAGAGACCCAGTACTTC
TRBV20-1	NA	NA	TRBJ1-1	CRGHRNTEAFF	TGCAGGGGACACCGGAACACTGAAGCTTTCTTT